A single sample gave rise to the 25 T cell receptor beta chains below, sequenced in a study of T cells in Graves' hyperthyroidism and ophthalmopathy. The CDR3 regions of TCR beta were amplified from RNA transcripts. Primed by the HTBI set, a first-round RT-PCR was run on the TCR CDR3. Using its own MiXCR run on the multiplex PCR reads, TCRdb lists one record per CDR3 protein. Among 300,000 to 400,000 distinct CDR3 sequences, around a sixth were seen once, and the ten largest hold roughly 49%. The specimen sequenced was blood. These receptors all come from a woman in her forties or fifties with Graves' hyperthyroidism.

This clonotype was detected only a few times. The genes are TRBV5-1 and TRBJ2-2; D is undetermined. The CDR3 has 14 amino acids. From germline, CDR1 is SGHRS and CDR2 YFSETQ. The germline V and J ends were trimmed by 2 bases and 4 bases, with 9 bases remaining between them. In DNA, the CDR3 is TGCGCCAGCAGCTTCCCTGGTCCCACCGGGGAGCTGTTTTTT. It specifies CASSFPGPTGELFF. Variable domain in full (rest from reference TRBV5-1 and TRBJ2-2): KAGVTQTPRYLIKTRGQQVTLSCSPISGHRSVSWYQQTPGQGLQFLFEYFSETQRNKGNFPGRFSGRQFSNSRSEMNVSTLELGDSALYLCASSFPGPTGELFFGEGSRLTVL.

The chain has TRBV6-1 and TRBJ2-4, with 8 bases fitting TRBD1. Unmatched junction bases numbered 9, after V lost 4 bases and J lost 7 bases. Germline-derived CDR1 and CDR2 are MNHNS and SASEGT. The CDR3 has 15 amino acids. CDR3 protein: CASSGTGTARNIQYF. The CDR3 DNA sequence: TGTGCCAGCAGTGGGACAGGGACCGCAAGGAACATTCAGTACTTC.

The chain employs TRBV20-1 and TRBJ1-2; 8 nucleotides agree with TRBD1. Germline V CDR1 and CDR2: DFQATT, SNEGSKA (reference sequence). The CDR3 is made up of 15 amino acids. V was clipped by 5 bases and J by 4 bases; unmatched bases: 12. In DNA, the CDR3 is TGCAGTGCTGGGATCAGACAGGGGCTGGGCTATGGCTACACCTTC. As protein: CSAGIRQGLGYGYTF.

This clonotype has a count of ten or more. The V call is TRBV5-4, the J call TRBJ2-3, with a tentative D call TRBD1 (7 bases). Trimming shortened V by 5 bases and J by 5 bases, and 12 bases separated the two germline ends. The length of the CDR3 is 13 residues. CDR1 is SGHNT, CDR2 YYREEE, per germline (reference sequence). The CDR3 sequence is CASRSQGGDTQYF. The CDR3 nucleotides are TGTGCCAGCAGGTCCCAGGGGGGAGATACGCAGTATTTT.

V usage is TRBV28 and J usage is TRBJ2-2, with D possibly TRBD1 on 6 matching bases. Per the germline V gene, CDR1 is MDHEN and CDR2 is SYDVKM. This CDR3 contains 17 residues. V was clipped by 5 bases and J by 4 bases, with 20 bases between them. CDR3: CASSALFREGGTGELFF. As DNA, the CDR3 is TGTGCCAGCAGTGCGCTCTTCAGGGAAGGGGGCACCGGGGAGCTGTTTTTT.

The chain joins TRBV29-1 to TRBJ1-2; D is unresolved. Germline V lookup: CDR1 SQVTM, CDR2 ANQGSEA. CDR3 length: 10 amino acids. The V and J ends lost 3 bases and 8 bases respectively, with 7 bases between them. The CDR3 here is CSVDWGGYTF. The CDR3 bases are TGCAGCGTTGACTGGGGAGGCTACACCTTC.

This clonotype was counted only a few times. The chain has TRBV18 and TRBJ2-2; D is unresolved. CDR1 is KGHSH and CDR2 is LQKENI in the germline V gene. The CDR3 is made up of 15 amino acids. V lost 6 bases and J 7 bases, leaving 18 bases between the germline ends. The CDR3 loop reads CASSPFDAPDGELFF. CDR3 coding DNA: TGTGCCAGCTCCCCTTTCGACGCCCCGGACGGGGAGCTGTTTTTT.

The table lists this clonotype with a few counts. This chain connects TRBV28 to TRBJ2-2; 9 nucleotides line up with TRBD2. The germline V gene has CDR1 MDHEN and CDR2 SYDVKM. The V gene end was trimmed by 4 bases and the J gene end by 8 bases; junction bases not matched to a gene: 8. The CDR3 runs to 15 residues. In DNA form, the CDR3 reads TGTGCCAGCAGTTCGCCGGGACTAGCTATGGGGGAGCTGTTTTTT. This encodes CASSSPGLAMGELFF.

CDR3 region: CASSVPSDSDLSGANVLTF. The CDR3, as DNA: TGTGCCAGCAGCGTACCCTCGGACAGTGACCTCTCTGGGGCCAACGTCCTGACTTTC. The rearrangement joins TRBV7-9 to TRBJ2-6; a weak D match, TRBD1 (6 bases). CDR1 and CDR2 from the germline V gene are SEHNR and FQNEAQ (reference sequence). This CDR3 spans 19 amino acids. With 5 bases removed from V and 0 bases from J, the gap between germline ends came to 20 bases.

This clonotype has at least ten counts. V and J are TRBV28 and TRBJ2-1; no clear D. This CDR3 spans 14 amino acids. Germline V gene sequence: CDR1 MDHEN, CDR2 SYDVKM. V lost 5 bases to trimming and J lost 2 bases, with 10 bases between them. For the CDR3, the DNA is TGTGCCAGCAGTACTGACCCCGCCTACAATGAGCAGTTCTTC. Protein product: CASSTDPAYNEQFF.

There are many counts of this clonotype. CDR3 bases: TGTGCCAGCAGTGTGGTTTCCGGGGAGCTGTTTTTT. This encodes CASSVVSGELFF. V is TRBV9 and J is TRBJ2-2, with D unresolved. The CDR3 contains 12 residues. Looked up from germline, CDR1 is SGDLS and CDR2 is YYNGEE. V gave up 5 bases and J gave up 6 bases, with 8 bases separating them.

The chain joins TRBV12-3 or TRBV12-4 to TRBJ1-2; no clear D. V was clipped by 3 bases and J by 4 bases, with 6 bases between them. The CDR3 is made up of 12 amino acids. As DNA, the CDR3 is TGTGCCAGCAGTTTGTCAGTCTATGGCTACACCTTC. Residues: CASSLSVYGYTF.

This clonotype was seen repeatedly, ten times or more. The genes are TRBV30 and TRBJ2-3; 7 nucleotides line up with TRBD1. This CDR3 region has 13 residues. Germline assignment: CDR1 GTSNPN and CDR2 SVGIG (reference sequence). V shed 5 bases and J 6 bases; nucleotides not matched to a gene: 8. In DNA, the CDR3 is TGTGCCTGGGGAGGACAGGCCCATGATACGCAGTATTTT. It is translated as CAWGGQAHDTQYF.

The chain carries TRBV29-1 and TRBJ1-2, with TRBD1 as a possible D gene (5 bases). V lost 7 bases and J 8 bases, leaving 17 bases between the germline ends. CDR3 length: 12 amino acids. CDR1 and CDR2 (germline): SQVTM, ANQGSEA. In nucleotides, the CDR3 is TGCAGCGCCGCAGGTGGAGGGGACGGCTACACCTTC. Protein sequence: CSAAGGGDGYTF.

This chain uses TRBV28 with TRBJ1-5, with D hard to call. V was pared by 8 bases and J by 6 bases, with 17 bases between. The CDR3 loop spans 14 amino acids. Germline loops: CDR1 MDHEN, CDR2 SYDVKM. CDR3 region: CASCDELRTQPQHF. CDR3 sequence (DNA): TGTGCCAGCTGCGACGAGCTGCGTACTCAGCCCCAGCATTTT.

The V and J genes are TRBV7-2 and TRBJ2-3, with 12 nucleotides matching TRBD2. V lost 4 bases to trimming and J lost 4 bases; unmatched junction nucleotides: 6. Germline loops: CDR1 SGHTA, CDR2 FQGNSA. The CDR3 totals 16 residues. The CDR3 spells CASSSYLAGGPDTQYF. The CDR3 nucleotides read TGTGCCAGCAGCTCATATCTAGCGGGGGGGCCAGATACGCAGTATTTT.

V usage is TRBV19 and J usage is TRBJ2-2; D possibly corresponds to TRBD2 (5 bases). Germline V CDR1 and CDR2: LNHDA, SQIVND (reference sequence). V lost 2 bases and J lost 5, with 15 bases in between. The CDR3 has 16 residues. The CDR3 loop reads CASSIREGRETGELFF. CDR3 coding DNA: TGTGCCAGTAGTATACGGGAAGGTCGGGAAACCGGGGAGCTGTTTTTT.

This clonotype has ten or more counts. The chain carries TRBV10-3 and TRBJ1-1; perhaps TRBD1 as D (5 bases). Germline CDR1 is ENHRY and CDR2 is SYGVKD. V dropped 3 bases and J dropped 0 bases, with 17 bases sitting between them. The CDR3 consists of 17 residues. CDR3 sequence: CAISDFSRGAMNTEAFF. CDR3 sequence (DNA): TGTGCCATCAGTGATTTCTCGCGGGGCGCCATGAACACTGAAGCTTTCTTT.

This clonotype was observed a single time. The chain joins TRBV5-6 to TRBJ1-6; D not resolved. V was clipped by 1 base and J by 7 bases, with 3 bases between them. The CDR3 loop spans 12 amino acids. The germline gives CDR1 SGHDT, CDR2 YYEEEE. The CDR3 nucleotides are TGTGCCAGCAGCTTGCAGAATTCACCCCTCCACTTT. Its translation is CASSLQNSPLHF.

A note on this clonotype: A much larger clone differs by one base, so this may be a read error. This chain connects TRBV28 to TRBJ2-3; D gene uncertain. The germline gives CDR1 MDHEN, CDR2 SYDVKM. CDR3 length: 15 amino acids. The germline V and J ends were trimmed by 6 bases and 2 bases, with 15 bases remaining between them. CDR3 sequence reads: CASRGQWALTDTQYF. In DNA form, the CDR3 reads TGTGCCAGCAGAGGGCAGTGGGCTCTCACAGATACGCAGTATTTT.

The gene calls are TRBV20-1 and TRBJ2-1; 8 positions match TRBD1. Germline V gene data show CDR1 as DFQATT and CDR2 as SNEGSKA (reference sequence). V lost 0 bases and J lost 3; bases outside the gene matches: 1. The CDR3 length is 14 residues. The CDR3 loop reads CSARDGQGYNEQFF. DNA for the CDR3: TGCAGTGCTAGAGATGGACAGGGCTACAATGAGCAGTTCTTC.

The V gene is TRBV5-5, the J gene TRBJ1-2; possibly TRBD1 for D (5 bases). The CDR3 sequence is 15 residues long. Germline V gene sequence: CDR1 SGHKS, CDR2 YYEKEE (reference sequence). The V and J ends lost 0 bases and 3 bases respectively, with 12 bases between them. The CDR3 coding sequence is TGTGCCAGCAGCTTGGTAAGGGACTTGGACTATGGCTACACCTTC. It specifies CASSLVRDLDYGYTF.

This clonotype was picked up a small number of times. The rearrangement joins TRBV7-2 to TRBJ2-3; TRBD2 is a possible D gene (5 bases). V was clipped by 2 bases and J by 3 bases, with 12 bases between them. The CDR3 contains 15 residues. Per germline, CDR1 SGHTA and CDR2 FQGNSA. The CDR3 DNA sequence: TGTGCCAGCAGCTTACTCGGGATAGCGACAGATACGCAGTATTTT. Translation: CASSLLGIATDTQYF.

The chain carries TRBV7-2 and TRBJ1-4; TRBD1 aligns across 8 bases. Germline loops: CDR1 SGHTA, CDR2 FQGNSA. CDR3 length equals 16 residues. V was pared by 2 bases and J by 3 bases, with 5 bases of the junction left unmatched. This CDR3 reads CASSLPGGVPNEKLFF. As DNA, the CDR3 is TGTGCCAGCAGCTTACCAGGGGGCGTACCTAATGAAAAACTGTTTTTT.

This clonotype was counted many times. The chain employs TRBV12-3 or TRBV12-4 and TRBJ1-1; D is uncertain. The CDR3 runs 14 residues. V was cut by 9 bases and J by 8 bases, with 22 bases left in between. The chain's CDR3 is CASGLVTGGSEAFF. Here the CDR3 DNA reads TGTGCCAGTGGCCTGGTTACGGGAGGTTCCGAAGCTTTCTTT.